This TCR beta chain was identified in a study of blood T cells in healthy people across ages. Healthy Caucasian individuals from Russia aged roughly 6 to 95 served as donors. Every sample had a minimum of 6.5 million PBMCs isolated. A second roughly 6 to 12 cycle PCR used barcoded and J-beta primers. TCRdb fed the 5' RACE reads into MiXCR, producing one record per CDR3 protein. The repertoire holds fewer than 1,000,000 distinct CDR3 sequences, with more than 40% as singletons. Germline lookup yields CDR1 DFQATT and CDR2 SNEGSKA (reference sequence). V was clipped by 7 bases and J by 3 bases; unmatched bases: 10. The CDR3 spans 14 residues.

Sequencing input: blood. This chain connects TRBV20-1 to TRBJ2-5; 8 bases agree with TRBD2. This sequence was found in a man in his sixties in good health. The DNA of the CDR3 is TGCAGTGTCCTGCGGGGGGTGAAAAAAGAGACCCAGTACTTC. Amino acid sequence: CSVLRGVKKETQYF.